This is a list of T cell receptor beta chains from one sample in a study of blood T cell repertoires in COVID-19. This table comes from immunoSEQ multiplex PCR, and its TCRdb copy is limited to in-frame clones, with some not included. The top ten clones hold roughly 2.9% of a sample with roughly 190,000 clones, around 83% of them seen once. Sequences were obtained from peripheral blood. The source of these receptors is a man between 45 and 60 years old with active or convalescent COVID-19. Both conserved end residues are part of each CDR3. The order of the fields is V gene, J gene, CDR3 protein.

v_gene: TRBV12-3/TRBV12-4; j_gene: TRBJ2-7; CDR3aa: CASSLQGMGEQYF
v_gene: TRBV6-5; j_gene: TRBJ1-2; CDR3aa: CASSRGTGPGYTF
v_gene: TRBV28; j_gene: TRBJ2-7; CDR3aa: CASSQNDRLTYEQYF
v_gene: TRBV2; j_gene: TRBJ1-5; CDR3aa: CASSGTGVGNQPQHF
v_gene: TRBV18; j_gene: TRBJ1-4; CDR3aa: CASSLSRVQGSGEKLFF
v_gene: TRBV7-7; j_gene: TRBJ2-2; CDR3aa: CASSLRGTGELFF
v_gene: TRBV2; j_gene: TRBJ1-5; CDR3aa: CASIVDRAKNNQPQHF
v_gene: TRBV7-9; j_gene: TRBJ2-5; CDR3aa: CASSPSGAKETQYF
v_gene: TRBV6-5; j_gene: TRBJ1-3; CDR3aa: CASNPDRTGNTIYF
v_gene: TRBV28; j_gene: TRBJ2-1; CDR3aa: CASRTFGGVSISYNEQFF
v_gene: TRBV6-6; j_gene: TRBJ2-7; CDR3aa: CASSPTSGLSYEQYF
v_gene: TRBV19; j_gene: TRBJ1-5; CDR3aa: CASSIGRGADQPQHF
v_gene: TRBV6-5; j_gene: TRBJ2-3; CDR3aa: CASSYLRGSTDTQYF
v_gene: TRBV29-1; j_gene: TRBJ1-2; CDR3aa: CSVLSRTDNYGYTF
v_gene: TRBV6-4; j_gene: TRBJ2-3; CDR3aa: CASRVQGSDTDTQYF
v_gene: TRBV7-8; j_gene: TRBJ1-3; CDR3aa: CASSLSHSSGNTIYF
v_gene: TRBV10-3; j_gene: TRBJ1-6; CDR3aa: CAISESGKRSNSPLHF
v_gene: TRBV28; j_gene: TRBJ2-2; CDR3aa: CASSAGDRWTGELFF
v_gene: TRBV5-1; j_gene: TRBJ1-2; CDR3aa: CASSSVAGTNYGYTF
v_gene: TRBV4-2; j_gene: TRBJ1-1; CDR3aa: CASSQVAGNTEAFF
v_gene: TRBV12-3/TRBV12-4; j_gene: TRBJ1-1; CDR3aa: CASSAQTGEDAFF
v_gene: TRBV18; j_gene: TRBJ2-7; CDR3aa: CASSPGSGSSYEQYF
v_gene: TRBV28; j_gene: TRBJ1-6; CDR3aa: CASLRDRANSPLHF
v_gene: TRBV27; j_gene: TRBJ1-5; CDR3aa: CASSLFAGREVQPQHF
v_gene: TRBV14; j_gene: TRBJ1-2; CDR3aa: CASSPGVSYGYTF
v_gene: TRBV6-1; j_gene: TRBJ2-1; CDR3aa: CASSASTGTGGLDEQFF
v_gene: TRBV9; j_gene: TRBJ1-4; CDR3aa: CASSVSHGNEKLFF
v_gene: TRBV28; j_gene: TRBJ2-3; CDR3aa: CASSLVRTGGTDTQYF
v_gene: TRBV7-2; j_gene: TRBJ1-6; CDR3aa: CASTQTGGRNYNSPLHF
v_gene: TRBV7-6; j_gene: TRBJ1-1; CDR3aa: CASSQEGKESGTEAFF
v_gene: TRBV19; j_gene: TRBJ1-1; CDR3aa: CASRHTGFMNTEAFF
v_gene: TRBV6-5; j_gene: TRBJ1-3; CDR3aa: CASRGTGSSGNTIYF
v_gene: TRBV7-2; j_gene: TRBJ1-1; CDR3aa: CASSLALRGTEAFF
v_gene: TRBV6-5; j_gene: TRBJ2-3; CDR3aa: CASSRTADSTDTQYF
v_gene: TRBV27; j_gene: TRBJ2-1; CDR3aa: CASSPTDPYYDEQFF
v_gene: TRBV5-1; j_gene: TRBJ2-7; CDR3aa: CASSLDKTSYEQYF
v_gene: TRBV29-1; j_gene: TRBJ2-1; CDR3aa: CSVGQGAREQFF
v_gene: TRBV19; j_gene: TRBJ2-5; CDR3aa: CASSPSTGFQETQYF
v_gene: TRBV4-3; j_gene: TRBJ1-2; CDR3aa: CASSPGQGVSYGYTF
v_gene: TRBV24-1; j_gene: TRBJ2-3; CDR3aa: CATSDFGRDTDTQYF
v_gene: TRBV18; j_gene: TRBJ2-1; CDR3aa: CASSRREGQGYNEQFF
v_gene: TRBV5-1; j_gene: TRBJ2-5; CDR3aa: CASSSTSGEETQYF
v_gene: TRBV25-1; j_gene: TRBJ2-7; CDR3aa: CASSELGAGTPYEQYF
v_gene: TRBV7-9; j_gene: TRBJ1-5; CDR3aa: CASSGKGKISNQPQHF
v_gene: TRBV11-2; j_gene: TRBJ1-1; CDR3aa: CASRKGSTQGAFF
v_gene: TRBV19; j_gene: TRBJ2-3; CDR3aa: CASGASGSTDTQYF
v_gene: TRBV7-8; j_gene: TRBJ1-2; CDR3aa: CASSSRTGDGYTF
v_gene: TRBV27; j_gene: TRBJ1-1; CDR3aa: CASSSLRGQRGTEAFF
v_gene: TRBV30; j_gene: TRBJ1-6; CDR3aa: CAWTPDPGQGSYNSPLHF
v_gene: TRBV10-3; j_gene: TRBJ1-6; CDR3aa: CASSGQGTSPLHF
v_gene: TRBV6-2/TRBV6-3; j_gene: TRBJ1-4; CDR3aa: CASSTPYRSPNEKLFF
v_gene: TRBV19; j_gene: TRBJ2-2; CDR3aa: CASSYDKRVIGELFF